The entry that follows covers one T cell receptor beta chain sequence. Its antigen is unknown. Making TCR cDNA involved 5'RACE template switching, which added UMIs and a universal primer site. TCRdb fed the 5' RACE reads into MiXCR, producing one record per CDR3 protein. Here the sample spans about 340,000 distinct CDR3 sequences, 8.7% being singletons. This sample is part of a study of T cells after yellow fever vaccination. Study summary: It was SMART-Seq v4 Ultra Low Input that prepared the fractions with low cell numbers. Study conclusions and caveats: Post-booster reappearance was seen for most primary-vaccination clones (96% CD4, around 88% CD8). Bulk-population clonotypes that are abundant could appear as contaminants in FACS-sorted repertoires.

V was cut by 1 base and J by 3 bases, with 4 bases left in between. The CDR3 totals 13 residues. Germline values: CDR1 SGHKS, CDR2 YYEKEE (reference sequence). The source is a young man who received the YFV17D yellow fever vaccine. The sequences come from PBMCs, collected on the day of the first yellow fever vaccination. The rearrangement uses TRBV5-5 and TRBJ2-2; D is undetermined. CDR3 bases: TGTGCCAGCAGCTTGATTTACACCGGGGAGCTGTTTTTT. This codes for CASSLIYTGELFF. Full variable domain (remainder filled in from reference TRBV5-5 and TRBJ2-2): DAGVTQSPTHLIKTRGQQVTLRCSPISGHKSVSWYQQVLGQGPQFIFQYYEKEERGRGNFPDRFSARQFPNYSSELNVNALLLGDSALYLCASSLIYTGELFFGEGSRLTVL.